The 29 T cell receptor beta chains presented below share a single source sample, sequenced in a study of shared clonotypes between healthy human individuals (dated by TCRdb to the early 2020s). Libraries were prepared through the immunoSEQ multiplex PCR assay. Entries here come from immuneACCESS through TCRdb and include only in-frame sequences with V and J called. Some clones fail to appear in such tables; in the studies checked, an unresolved V gene covers under half of the shortfall, and the cause of the remainder is unknown. Across this sample there are millions of clones, with around nine tenths seen only once. Of the sample, about 0.13% falls within the top ten clones. Sequenced material: naive CD4+ T cells sorted from blood. The cell subset or site label on this specimen signifies: CD45RA+ positively selected. These receptors were taken from a young man in good health.

A word on this clone: The same CDR3 can be traced to other DNA sequences in this sample. In DNA, the CDR3 is TGCGCCAGCAGCGTGGACAGGGTGAACACTGAAGCTTTCTTT. Encoded protein: CASSVDRVNTEAFF. The rearrangement uses TRBV5-1 and TRBJ1-1; TRBD1 agrees at 8 bases. Trimming cost V 4 bases and J 0 bases; bases outside gene matches: 2. The CDR3 runs 14 residues. Germline V gene sequence: CDR1 SGHRS, CDR2 YFSETQ.

This clone was observed once. The rearrangement joins TRBV28 to TRBJ2-5, with D perhaps TRBD1 or TRBD2 (5 bases each). CDR1 is MDHEN and CDR2 is SYDVKM in the germline V gene. Trimming took off 4 bases at V and 4 bases at J, with 19 bases between the two ends. CDR3 size: 16 residues. In DNA, the CDR3 is TGTGCCAGCAGTTCGAGGGGTTGGTTCGGTGGAGAGACCCAGTACTTC. Its translation is CASSSRGWFGGETQYF.

This chain links TRBV5-1 with TRBJ2-4; no firm D call. CDR1 is SGHRS and CDR2 is YFSETQ in the germline V gene. The V and J ends lost 5 bases and 7 bases respectively, with 13 bases between them. The CDR3 consists of 13 residues. Here the CDR3 reads CASSPALGNIQYF. The CDR3 nucleotides read TGCGCCAGCAGTCCAGCCTTGGGGAACATTCAGTACTTC.

The chain is built from TRBV2 and TRBJ1-3; D may be TRBD1 (5 bases). This CDR3 spans 15 amino acids. CDR1 and CDR2 from the germline V gene are SNHLY and FYNNEI. V gave up 5 bases and J gave up 0 bases, with 11 bases separating them. The DNA for the CDR3 is TGTGCCAGCAGTCAGGGCCTCAGCTCTGGAAACACCATATATTTT. Its translation is CASSQGLSSGNTIYF. Combining the CDR3 with reference TRBV2 and TRBJ1-3 gives the whole variable domain EPEVTQTPSHQVTQMGQEVILRCVPISNHLYFYWYRQILGQKVEFLVSFYNNEISEKSEIFDDQFSVERPDGSNFTLKIRSTKLEDSAMYFCASSQGLSSGNTIYFGEGSWLTVV.

A few counts support this clone. Other nucleotide sequences from this sample produce the same CDR3. CDR3 sequence reads: CASSERGNQPQHF. The CDR3 DNA reads TGTGCCAGCAGTGAACGAGGCAATCAGCCCCAGCATTTT. This sequence joins TRBV6-1 and TRBJ1-5; D not certain. The germline V and J ends were trimmed by 2 bases and 2 bases, with 4 bases remaining between them. The CDR3 totals 13 residues. Germline V gene sequence: CDR1 MNHNS, CDR2 SASEGT.

The genes are TRBV10-3 and TRBJ2-1; 7 bases map to TRBD2. Germline CDR1 is ENHRY and CDR2 is SYGVKD. This CDR3 comprises 15 residues. V shed 3 bases and J 6 bases; nucleotides not matched to a gene: 8. The CDR3 is CAISEGGGRANEQFF. CDR3 bases: TGTGCCATCAGTGAAGGTGGCGGGAGAGCCAATGAGCAGTTCTTC.

This rearrangement joins TRBV28 to TRBJ2-7; 9 nucleotides match TRBD1. J lost 1 base, V lost 4 bases, and 8 bases had no gene match. CDR1 is MDHEN and CDR2 is SYDVKM in the germline V gene. There are 16 residues in the CDR3. The CDR3, as DNA: TGTGCCAGCAGTTCATCCGGGACAGGGACTTCCTACGAGCAGTACTTC. This gives the protein CASSSSGTGTSYEQYF.

This chain links TRBV6-6 with TRBJ1-2; perhaps TRBD1 as D (6 bases). Trimming removed 5 bases from V and 1 base from J, with 11 bases in between. The germline V gene has CDR1 MNHNY and CDR2 SVGAGI (reference sequence). The CDR3 loop spans 14 amino acids. The chain's CDR3 is CASSRTGNNYGYTF. In nucleotides, the CDR3 is TGTGCCAGCAGTCGTACAGGGAATAACTATGGCTACACCTTC.

This clone was seen once. The V gene is TRBV6-5, the J gene TRBJ2-7, with TRBD1 matching over 8 bases. Germline V CDR1 and CDR2: MNHEY, SVGAGI. After removal of 3 bases from V and 0 bases from J, the junction contained 7 bases not matched to a gene. The CDR3 extends over 16 amino acids. In DNA, the CDR3 is TGTGCCAGCAGTTATCGTCGGACAGGGAGCTCCTACGAGCAGTACTTC. Translated, it gives CASSYRRTGSSYEQYF.

V usage is TRBV11-1 and J usage is TRBJ2-2, with 9 positions matching TRBD1. J gave up 3 bases and V 5 bases, and 7 bases lay outside the gene matches. The germline CDR1 and CDR2 sequences are SGHAT and FQDESV (reference sequence). The CDR3 extends over 16 amino acids. The CDR3 loop is CASSRGTGKDTGELFF. CDR3 in DNA: TGTGCCAGCAGCCGGGGGACAGGGAAGGACACCGGGGAGCTGTTTTTT. The full variable domain, in which reference TRBV11-1 and TRBJ2-2 provide the parts outside the CDR3, is EAEVAQSPRYKITEKSQAVAFWCDPISGHATLYWYRQILGQGPELLVQFQDESVVDDSQLPKDRFSAERLKGVDSTLKIQPAELGDSAMYLCASSRGTGKDTGELFFGEGSRLTVL.

This clone was found once. A much larger clone sits a single nucleotide away, making a read error possible. Other DNA sequences from this sample encode an identical CDR3 as well. The J gene is TRBJ2-5, the V gene TRBV30; D remains unclear. The V gene's germline CDR1 is GTSNPN and CDR2 SVGIG (reference sequence). Trimming removed 2 bases at V and 3 bases at J, with 1 base between. The CDR3 runs to 10 residues. The CDR3 DNA follows: TGTGCCTGGAGTAAAGAGACCCAGTACTTC. It encodes CAWSKETQYF.

This clone was picked up one time. The rearrangement uses TRBV7-9 and TRBJ2-3; the D gene is possibly TRBD2 (6 bases). The CDR3 length is 16 residues. V gave up 3 bases and J gave up 5 bases, with 18 bases separating them. From germline, CDR1 is SEHNR and CDR2 FQNEAQ (reference sequence). The CDR3 reads CASSFGLGQGGDTQYF. DNA for the CDR3: TGTGCCAGCAGCTTTGGGCTTGGGCAGGGAGGAGATACGCAGTATTTT.

V is TRBV29-1 and J is TRBJ2-3; perhaps D is TRBD1 or TRBD2 (5 bases each). Per germline, CDR1 SQVTM and CDR2 ANQGSEA. V gave up 2 bases and J gave up 3 bases, with 15 bases separating them. The CDR3 has 15 amino acids. The CDR3 nucleotides read TGCAGCGTTGAAAGGGGCAGGGAGAGTACAGATACGCAGTATTTT. Translation: CSVERGRESTDTQYF.

The chain recombines TRBV19 with TRBJ1-1; TRBD1 aligns across 8 bases. Germline trimming cut 6 bases from V and 5 bases from J; bases unmatched to any gene: 8. The germline V gene encodes CDR1 LNHDA and CDR2 SQIVND (reference sequence). The CDR3 is 14 amino acids. CDR3 sequence reads: CASRPQGALTEAFF. DNA of the CDR3: TGTGCCAGTAGGCCCCAGGGGGCGCTGACTGAAGCTTTCTTT.

The chain is built from TRBV10-3 and TRBJ1-1, with D uncertain. This CDR3 spans 14 amino acids. In germline, CDR1 is ENHRY, CDR2 SYGVKD. Trimming left V 2 bases short and J 4 bases short, with 11 bases between. The CDR3 DNA is TGTGCCATCAGTGAGGGTGGGGTGGGCACTGAAGCTTTCTTT. Amino acid sequence: CAISEGGVGTEAFF.

V and J are TRBV25-1 and TRBJ1-4; 9 bases align to TRBD1. Trimming at V came to 5 bases and at J to 1 base, leaving 2 bases not matched to a gene. The CDR3 is 15 amino acids. Germline assignment: CDR1 MGHDK and CDR2 SYGVNS. The DNA for the CDR3 is TGTGCCAGCAGTACGGACAGGGGAACTAATGAAAAACTGTTTTTT. Its protein is CASSTDRGTNEKLFF.

The chain couples TRBV7-6 to TRBJ2-5; D possibly corresponds to TRBD2 (6 bases). Germline-derived CDR1 and CDR2 are SGHVS and FNYEAQ. The V gene lost 5 bases and the J gene lost 7 bases, with 14 bases spanning the gap. This CDR3 is 13 amino acids long. In DNA form, the CDR3 reads TGTGCCAGCAGCGTCGGGACTTCTGGGACCCAGTACTTC. It is translated as CASSVGTSGTQYF.

V and J are TRBV11-2 and TRBJ2-3; D ambiguous. The germline CDR1 and CDR2 sequences are SGHAT and FQNNGV. The CDR3 is 16 residues long. V was clipped by 3 bases and J by 2 bases, with 15 bases between them. The CDR3 loop reads CASSLPLTEFTDTQYF. In nucleotides, the CDR3 is TGTGCCAGCAGCTTGCCCCTAACGGAATTCACAGATACGCAGTATTTT.

This chain links TRBV7-8 with TRBJ2-1; D gene unclear. This CDR3 spans 11 amino acids. Deletions cut 1 base from V and 9 bases from J, with 4 bases between. The germline gives CDR1 SGHVS, CDR2 FQNEAQ. The CDR3 is CASSLDSEQFF. The CDR3 DNA sequence: TGTGCCAGCAGCTTAGACAGTGAGCAGTTCTTC.

The chain carries TRBV2 and TRBJ2-7, with 10 bases lining up with TRBD2. Looked up from germline, CDR1 is SNHLY and CDR2 is FYNNEI. V was clipped by 3 bases and J by 9 bases; unmatched bases: 11. This CDR3 is 15 amino acids long. In DNA form, the CDR3 reads TGTGCCAGCAGTGAGGAAGCTAGCGGGAGTGTGATGCAGTACTTC. It codes for CASSEEASGSVMQYF.

This clone was seen only once. Other DNA sequences in the sample encode the same CDR3. The V and J genes are TRBV2 and TRBJ1-5; D is unresolved. The V gene's germline CDR1 is SNHLY and CDR2 FYNNEI. This CDR3 is 14 amino acids long. Trimming left V 5 bases short and J 0 bases short, with 8 bases between. CDR3 residues: CASSLQHSNQPQHF. CDR3 nucleotide sequence: TGTGCCAGCAGTCTGCAACATAGCAATCAGCCCCAGCATTTT.

This chain connects TRBV10-1 to TRBJ1-2; a weak D match, TRBD1 (5 bases). Germline V gives CDR1 WNHNN, CDR2 SYGVQD (reference sequence). CDR3 length equals 13 residues. The V and J ends lost 4 bases and 5 bases respectively, with 11 bases between them. As DNA, the CDR3 is TGCGCCAGCAGTGCTGATCAGGGATATGGCTACACCTTC. This translates into CASSADQGYGYTF.

V and J are TRBV5-1 and TRBJ2-7, with D perhaps matching TRBD1 (6 bases). V lost 1 base, J lost 5 bases, and 16 bases lay in between. CDR1 and CDR2 from the germline V gene are SGHRS and YFSETQ. This CDR3 region has 15 residues. The CDR3 region is CASSLRTDRSDEQYF. The CDR3 bases are TGCGCCAGCAGCTTGAGGACTGACAGGTCGGACGAGCAGTACTTC. The variable domain in full, completed from reference TRBV5-1 and TRBJ2-7, reads KAGVTQTPRYLIKTRGQQVTLSCSPISGHRSVSWYQQTPGQGLQFLFEYFSETQRNKGNFPGRFSGRQFSNSRSEMNVSTLELGDSALYLCASSLRTDRSDEQYFGPGTRLTVT.

This chain joins TRBV6-1 and TRBJ1-5; D unclear. The CDR3 runs to 15 residues. The germline V gene encodes CDR1 MNHNS and CDR2 SASEGT. The V and J ends lost 1 base and 4 bases respectively, with 11 bases between them. As DNA, the CDR3 is TGTGCCAGCAGTGAAGGTCCCGGAAGAAATCAGCCCCAGCATTTT. The encoded protein is CASSEGPGRNQPQHF.

The chain couples TRBV28 to TRBJ1-1, with 7 bases that match TRBD1. The CDR3 is 18 amino acids. V shed 6 bases, J shed 10 bases, and the junction held 26 bases outside the gene matches. Germline V gives CDR1 MDHEN, CDR2 SYDVKM. CDR3 amino acids: CASRTPSKRQGVFGGAFF. As DNA, the CDR3 is TGTGCCAGCAGAACGCCTTCAAAAAGACAGGGCGTGTTCGGGGGAGCTTTCTTT.

The chain is built from TRBV7-2 and TRBJ1-3, with 9 nucleotides matching TRBD1. The CDR3 has 15 amino acids. Germline CDR1 and CDR2: SGHTA and FQGNSA. V lost 4 bases, J lost 3 bases, and 4 bases stayed unmatched. The CDR3 DNA reads as TGTGCCAGCAGCTCAACGGGACAGGGTGGAAACACCATATATTTT. Translating gives CASSSTGQGGNTIYF. Complete variable domain (other parts from reference TRBV7-2 and TRBJ1-3): GAGVSQSPSNKVTEKGKDVELRCDPISGHTALYWYRQSLGQGLEFLIYFQGNSAPDKSGLPSDRFSAERTGGSVSTLTIQRTQQEDSAVYLCASSSTGQGGNTIYFGEGSWLTVV.

The chain joins TRBV9 to TRBJ1-2; no firm D call. V dropped 4 bases and J dropped 5 bases, with 18 bases sitting between them. Germline V CDR1 and CDR2: SGDLS, YYNGEE. The CDR3 has 15 residues. CDR3 in DNA: TGTGCCAGCAGCCCTCGCCTCGAGCAGGCTTATGGCTACACCTTC. This encodes CASSPRLEQAYGYTF. Full variable domain (outside the CDR3, taken from reference TRBV9 and TRBJ1-2): DSGVTQTPKHLITATGQRVTLRCSPRSGDLSVYWYQQSLDQGLQFLIQYYNGEERAKGNILERFSAQQFPDLHSELNLSSLELGDSALYFCASSPRLEQAYGYTFGSGTRLTVV.

This sequence joins TRBV10-3 and TRBJ2-1; no clear D. Trimming stripped 11 bases from V and 0 bases from J, with 8 bases between. Germline-derived CDR1 and CDR2 are ENHRY and SYGVKD. The CDR3 loop spans 12 amino acids. Here the CDR3 reads CAALSSYNEQFF. The CDR3, as DNA: TGTGCCGCTCTGAGCTCCTACAATGAGCAGTTCTTC.

The rearrangement uses TRBV30 and TRBJ1-6; TRBD1 aligns across 7 bases. From germline, CDR1 is GTSNPN and CDR2 SVGIG (reference sequence). Losses at the gene ends were 2 bases for V and 9 bases for J; bases not matched to a gene: 1. The CDR3 length is 12 residues. The CDR3 region is CAWSRQGSPLHF. Here the CDR3 DNA reads TGTGCCTGGAGTAGACAGGGTTCACCCCTCCACTTT.